This TCR beta chain was captured by sequencing in a study of siplizumab effects on memory and regulatory T cells. Study-wide findings and caveats: About 75-96% of proliferating CD4+ or CD8+ clones had no assignable naive or memory phenotype. Naive T cells apparently outstripped memory cells in diversity and seemed major alloresponse contributors.

To note about this clone: Antigen specificity is unknown.

The CDR3 runs 16 residues. Germline-derived CDR1 and CDR2 are LNHDA and SQIVND (reference sequence). Trimming took off 7 bases at V and 0 bases at J, with 16 bases between the two ends. The data were produced by immunoSEQ multiplex PCR, yet TCRdb's version contains in-frame clones alone and is incomplete. Among about 85,000 clones listed, roughly 94% were seen once. Sequenced sample: CD8+ T cells sorted from blood. The V and J genes are TRBV19 and TRBJ2-1; TRBD1 or TRBD2 may be the D gene (5 bases each). The source is a human donor in good health. The CDR3 spells CASNIGGPSSYNEQFF. The CDR3 DNA sequence: TGTGCCAGTAATATTGGGGGTCCAAGCTCCTACAATGAGCAGTTCTTC.